This T cell receptor (beta chain) was captured by sequencing in a study of blood T cell repertoires in COVID-19. Study at large: T cells, B-cell-depleted T cells, or PBMCs provided the cDNA or gDNA that served as material.

The germline V gene encodes CDR1 SNHLY and CDR2 FYNNEI. The CDR3 covers 14 residues. Trimming shortened V by 8 bases and J by 8 bases, and 19 bases separated the two germline ends. In the authors' workflow: Cell counts per sample came from amplifying reference gene primers. Assay used: immunoSEQ multiplex PCR; TCRdb lists only in-frame clones, some missing. That table furnishes V, J and clone size, whereas the DNA furnished D and trimming. The repertoire holds 280,000 or so clones, roughly 88% seen once, with under 2.5% in the top ten. Grouping used clinical history reported by participants in a survey and questionnaire. Donors in Cohort 3 who had recovered were those with two negative PCRs, healthcare professional clearance, or resolution of their symptoms.

The sequenced sample was PBMCs or T cells enriched from blood (not recorded which). The chain combines TRBV2 with TRBJ1-5, with D possibly matching TRBD1 (5 bases). The receptor comes from a man aged 25-45 years who had recovered from COVID-19. The CDR3 DNA follows: TGTGCCAGCTCTATTGGGGGGGAAGGTAAGCCCCAGCATTTT. Translation: CASSIGGEGKPQHF. Together with reference TRBV2 and TRBJ1-5, the CDR3 gives the full variable domain: EPEVTQTPSHQVTQMGQEVILRCVPISNHLYFYWYRQILGQKVEFLVSFYNNEISEKSEIFDDQFSVERPDGSNFTLKIRSTKLEDSAMYFCASSIGGEGKPQHFGDGTRLSIL.